Listed below are T cell receptor beta chains from one sample, sequenced in a study of blood T cell repertoires in COVID-19. Clones were read by immunoSEQ multiplex PCR, and TCRdb kept only the in-frame ones, dropping some. Here the sample spans 100,000 to 150,000 clones, roughly four fifths being singletons. Sequenced material: peripheral blood. The receptors derive from a man aged 40-55 years with active or convalescent COVID-19. CDR3s include the opening cysteine and the closing phenylalanine or tryptophan. Fields, in order: V gene, D gene, clone size, J gene, CDR3 protein, CDR3 DNA. D genes are given only for firm matches. Size is omitted from some rows. Given values are once, few, many or a class for expanded clones.

>TRBV6-5|.|.|TRBJ1-3
CATQWAPSGNTIYF
TGTGCCACACAATGGGCCCCCTCTGGAAACACCATATATTTT
>TRBV7-6|.|.|TRBJ1-3
CASSFTGSSGNTIYF
TGTGCCAGCAGCTTTACAGGGAGCTCTGGAAACACCATATATTTT
>TRBV19|.|once|TRBJ2-3
CASSHSGRLGDTQYF
TGTGCCAGTAGTCATAGCGGCAGGCTAGGGGATACGCAGTATTTT
>TRBV7-3|.|.|TRBJ2-1
CASSLTIRDEQFF
TGTGCCAGCAGCTTAACTATACGGGATGAGCAGTTCTTC
>TRBV19|TRBD2|.|TRBJ2-5
CASSAGTSANIQETQYF
TGTGCCAGTAGTGCAGGGACTAGCGCAAATATACAAGAGACCCAGTACTTC
>TRBV19|.|few|TRBJ2-6
CASSIDLQGANVLTF
TGTGCCAGTAGTATAGATCTCCAGGGGGCCAACGTCCTGACTTTC
>TRBV30|TRBD1|few|TRBJ2-5
CAWDRAEETQYF
TGTGCCTGGGACAGGGCCGAAGAGACCCAGTACTTC
>TRBV2|.|.|TRBJ2-1
CASMMGSGGLYNEQFF
TGTGCCAGCATGATGGGCTCGGGGGGCCTCTACAATGAGCAGTTCTTC
>TRBV9|TRBD2|.|TRBJ2-1
CASSVLAGDHEQFF
TGTGCCAGCAGCGTACTAGCGGGGGATCACGAGCAGTTCTTC
>TRBV5-1|.|.|TRBJ1-6
CASRQLTDDSPLHF
TGCGCCAGCAGACAATTGACAGACGATTCACCCCTCCACTTT
>TRBV19|.|.|TRBJ1-6
CASSMETAPLGSPLHF
TGTGCCAGTAGTATGGAGACGGCCCCCCTCGGGTCACCCCTCCACTTT
>TRBV19|TRBD1|few|TRBJ2-1
CASTRTGYNEQFF
TGTGCCAGTACTCGGACAGGGTACAATGAGCAGTTCTTC
>TRBV19|.|few|TRBJ2-1
CASSIKGTPYNEQFF
TGTGCCAGTAGTATTAAGGGGACTCCCTACAATGAGCAGTTCTTC
>TRBV18|TRBD2|.|TRBJ2-1
CASSPLKAGGKNEQFF
TGTGCCAGCTCACCACTCAAAGCGGGGGGAAAAAATGAGCAGTTCTTC
>TRBV20-1|.|.|TRBJ1-6
CSASTGGQYYNSPLHF
TGCAGTGCTAGTACTGGAGGGCAGTATTATAATTCACCCCTCCACTTT
>TRBV7-3|TRBD1|.|TRBJ1-5
CASSMGQMNQPQHF
TGTGCCAGCAGCATGGGACAGATGAATCAGCCCCAGCATTTT
>TRBV9|TRBD1|.|TRBJ1-2
CASSANTGAGYTF
TGTGCCAGCAGCGCAAATACAGGGGCTGGCTACACCTTC
>TRBV6-5|.|.|TRBJ2-5
CASSYGQGGGETQYF
TGTGCCAGCAGTTACGGTCAGGGGGGCGGAGAGACCCAGTACTTC
>TRBV7-8|TRBD2|.|TRBJ2-1
CASSLALGGDSGGRSYNEQFF
TGTGCCAGCAGCTTAGCACTAGGGGGAGACAGCGGGGGGCGTTCCTACAATGAGCAGTTCTTC
>TRBV2|TRBD1|.|TRBJ2-2
CASRTGADTGELFF
TGTGCCAGCAGGACAGGGGCAGATACCGGGGAGCTGTTTTTT
>TRBV6-5|TRBD1|.|TRBJ1-1
CASIRDRINTEAFF
TGTGCCAGCATTAGGGACAGGATAAACACTGAAGCTTTCTTT
>TRBV4-1|.|.|TRBJ2-1
CASSQVGTSNEQFF
TGCGCCAGCAGCCAAGTCGGGACTTCCAATGAGCAGTTCTTC
>TRBV6-5|.|.|TRBJ1-2
CASTSTRKYGYTF
TGTGCCAGCACTAGTACCCGAAAGTATGGCTACACCTTC
>TRBV7-2|.|.|TRBJ1-1
CASSLQGSEAFF
TGTGCCAGCAGCTTACAGGGGTCTGAAGCTTTCTTT
>TRBV18|.|once|TRBJ1-6
CASSLLTGNNSPLHF
TGTGCCAGCTCACTCCTGACAGGAAATAATTCACCCCTCCACTTT
>TRBV6-6|.|.|TRBJ2-3
CASTTTDTQYF
TGTGCCAGCACTACCACAGATACGCAGTATTTT
>TRBV11-2|TRBD1|.|TRBJ2-7
CASSQGQGSHEQYF
TGTGCCAGCAGCCAAGGACAGGGGAGCCACGAGCAGTACTTC
>TRBV3-1/TRBV3-2|TRBD1|.|TRBJ1-5
CASSQDRDRANQPQHF
TGTGCCAGCAGCCAAGATCGGGACAGGGCCAATCAGCCCCAGCATTTT
>TRBV5-4|.|.|TRBJ1-4
CASSYDSTTNEKLFF
TGTGCCAGCAGCTACGACAGTACAACTAATGAAAAACTGTTTTTT
>TRBV27|.|.|TRBJ1-1
CASSPRRRMNTEAFF
TGTGCCAGCAGTCCGCGGCGACGGATGAACACTGAAGCTTTCTTT
>TRBV14|TRBD2|.|TRBJ2-1
CASSQGLERGGLNEQFF
TGTGCCAGCAGCCAAGGTTTGGAGCGGGGGGGCCTCAATGAGCAGTTCTTC
>TRBV9|TRBD1|.|TRBJ1-6
CASSNRQGYNSPLHF
TGTGCCAGCAGCAACCGACAGGGGTATAATTCACCCCTCCACTTT
>TRBV9|.|.|TRBJ2-5
CASSVSPGGKETQYF
TGTGCCAGCAGCGTAAGTCCAGGGGGGAAAGAGACCCAGTACTTC
>TRBV5-1|.|.|TRBJ1-4
CASSLLTGNNEKLFF
TGCGCCAGCAGCTTGCTTACAGGGAATAATGAAAAACTGTTTTTT
>TRBV5-8|.|.|TRBJ2-6
CASSPRGASSGANVLTF
TGTGCCAGCAGCCCTCGGGGGGCAAGCTCTGGGGCCAACGTCCTGACTTTC
>TRBV10-3|TRBD2|.|TRBJ2-3
CAISDGLADTDTQYF
TGTGCCATCAGTGACGGACTAGCGGACACAGATACGCAGTATTTT
>TRBV5-6|.|.|TRBJ1-6
CASLGQNNSPLHF
TGTGCCAGCTTAGGACAGAATAATTCACCCCTCCACTTT
>TRBV5-1|.|.|TRBJ2-7
CASSNSFRDISYEQYF
TGCGCCAGCAGCAACAGCTTCAGGGACATCTCCTACGAGCAGTACTTC
>TRBV6-6|TRBD1|once|TRBJ1-3
CASRPTGAGNTIYF
TGTGCCAGCAGACCCACAGGGGCGGGAAACACCATATATTTT
>TRBV30|.|.|TRBJ2-6
CAWSINRAGANVLTF
TGTGCCTGGAGTATAAACAGGGCTGGGGCCAACGTCCTGACTTTC
>TRBV6-5|.|.|TRBJ1-2
CASRDTGTGKGGYTF
TGTGCCAGCAGGGACACAGGTACAGGGAAAGGTGGCTACACCTTC
>TRBV4-2|TRBD2|many|TRBJ2-7
CASSQDPLAGGPNGPYEQYF
TGTGCCAGCAGCCAAGATCCGCTAGCGGGGGGGCCCAATGGTCCCTACGAGCAGTACTTC
>TRBV15|.|.|TRBJ2-2
CATSIYRVAGELFF
TGTGCCACCAGCATTTACAGGGTCGCCGGGGAGCTGTTTTTT
>TRBV6-6|TRBD1|.|TRBJ1-6
CASRDPGQWNSPLHF
TGTGCCAGCAGGGACCCGGGACAGTGGAATTCACCCCTCCACTTT
>TRBV3-1/TRBV3-2|.|once|TRBJ1-5
CASSREGYSNQPQHF
TGTGCCAGCAGCCGCGAGGGCTATAGCAATCAGCCCCAGCATTTT
>TRBV5-1|TRBD1|.|TRBJ1-6
CASSWDSNSPLHF
TGCGCCAGCAGCTGGGACAGCAATTCACCCCTCCACTTT
>TRBV7-2|.|.|TRBJ2-5
CASSFAGWETQYF
TGTGCCAGCAGCTTCGCGGGGTGGGAGACCCAGTACTTC
>TRBV6-6|.|.|TRBJ2-7
CASSSTGLHEQYF
TGTGCCAGCAGTTCAACAGGGTTACACGAGCAGTACTTC
>TRBV6-1|.|.|TRBJ1-2
CASSEVGQGNGYTF
TGTGCCAGCAGTGAAGTAGGGCAGGGTAATGGCTACACCTTC
>TRBV9|.|.|TRBJ1-2
CASSLPLQGNYGYTF
TGTGCCAGCAGCCTCCCGTTACAGGGAAACTATGGCTACACCTTC
>TRBV9|.|.|TRBJ1-2
CASSDSDSRNGYTF
TGTGCCAGCAGCGATTCGGACAGCAGGAATGGCTACACCTTC